Below are 16 T cell receptor beta chains sequenced from a single sample in a study of early T cells in non-severe SARS-CoV-2 infection. TCRdb redid the calling of the 5' RACE reads with MiXCR, one entry per CDR3 protein. The profile shows under 100,000 distinct CDR3 sequences, roughly 15% of them singletons. The sequencing sample was made of whole blood. The receptor set was obtained from an adult who was a healthcare worker with PCR-confirmed SARS-CoV-2 infection or an uninfected control (not recorded which).

The sample holds many counts of this clonotype. The chain links TRBV12-3 or TRBV12-4 to TRBJ2-3, with D tentatively TRBD1 (6 bases). Trimming removed 2 bases from V and 2 bases from J, with 11 bases in between. The CDR3 sequence is 15 residues long. The DNA of the CDR3 is TGTGCCAGCAGTTTAACAGGGTCAGTCACAGATACGCAGTATTTT. It translates to CASSLTGSVTDTQYF.

This clonotype was seen many times. The rearrangement uses TRBV9 and TRBJ1-6, with D possibly TRBD1 on 6 matching bases. V was cut by 0 bases and J by 5 bases, with 9 bases left in between. This CDR3 has 15 amino acids. CDR1 is SGDLS, CDR2 YYNGEE, per germline. CDR3 sequence: CASSVAPGDNSPLHF. CDR3 nucleotide sequence: TGTGCCAGCAGCGTAGCTCCAGGGGATAATTCACCCCTCCACTTT.

This clonotype occurred many times. The V gene is TRBV9, the J gene TRBJ1-6; D gene unclear. Germline assignment: CDR1 SGDLS and CDR2 YYNGEE. Deletions cut 0 bases from V and 11 bases from J, with 9 bases between. The CDR3 is 13 amino acids. DNA of the CDR3: TGTGCCAGCAGCGTAGAAACCGGTCCACCCCTCCACTTT. It yields the protein CASSVETGPPLHF. The whole variable domain, remainder taken from reference TRBV9 and TRBJ1-6, is DSGVTQTPKHLITATGQRVTLRCSPRSGDLSVYWYQQSLDQGLQFLIQYYNGEERAKGNILERFSAQQFPDLHSELNLSSLELGDSALYFCASSVETGPPLHFGNGTRLTVT.

V is TRBV5-4 and J is TRBJ1-1; D not certain. The CDR3 has 13 residues. CDR1 and CDR2 from the germline V gene are SGHNT and YYREEE (reference sequence). Trimming shortened V by 0 bases and J by 3 bases, and 6 bases separated the two germline ends. The CDR3 here is CASSLVWDTEAFF. CDR3 DNA: TGTGCCAGCAGCTTGGTGTGGGACACTGAAGCTTTCTTT.

This clonotype is deemed medium-sized. DNA for the CDR3: TGCAGCGCTCTGAACAGGGGCACAGATACGCAGTATTTT. Translating gives CSALNRGTDTQYF. The rearrangement uses TRBV29-1 and TRBJ2-3; a weak D match, TRBD1 (6 bases). This CDR3 contains 13 residues. In germline, CDR1 is SQVTM, CDR2 ANQGSEA. Trimming cost V 7 bases and J 1 base, with 12 bases left between them.

In this sample, this clonotype turned up many times. The V and J genes are TRBV11-2 and TRBJ1-4; 7 bases agree with TRBD1. CDR3 length equals 12 residues. Per the germline V gene, CDR1 is SGHAT and CDR2 is FQNNGV. With 6 bases clipped from V and 10 bases from J, the junction kept 5 bases outside the gene matches. CDR3 sequence reads: CASRPPGGKLFF. The CDR3 DNA follows: TGTGCCAGCAGGCCCCCAGGGGGAAAACTGTTTTTT.

This rearrangement joins TRBV5-4 to TRBJ2-3; D is undetermined. Trimming stripped 4 bases from V and 2 bases from J, with 14 bases between. The CDR3 sequence is 15 residues long. CDR1 and CDR2 from the germline V gene are SGHNT and YYREEE (reference sequence). The CDR3 region is CASSPLGPNTDTQYF. CDR3 bases: TGTGCCAGCAGCCCCCTCGGCCCCAACACAGATACGCAGTATTTT.

CDR3 sequence reads: CASSLGGLRSYEQYF. Written as DNA, the CDR3 is TGTGCCAGCAGCTTAGGAGGGTTACGCTCCTACGAGCAGTACTTC. The J gene is TRBJ2-7, the V gene TRBV7-2; D perhaps matches TRBD2 (5 bases). Looked up from germline, CDR1 is SGHTA and CDR2 is FQGNSA. Trimming took 1 base from V and 0 from J, leaving 10 bases between them. The CDR3 is 15 amino acids.

V gene TRBV7-8 combines with J gene TRBJ2-5; D perhaps matches TRBD2 (5 bases). V lost 4 bases and J 8 bases, leaving 11 bases between the germline ends. Germline lookup yields CDR1 SGHVS and CDR2 FQNEAQ. The CDR3 is made up of 12 amino acids. CDR3 coding DNA: TGTGCCAGCAGCTCCAACGGGGTAACCCAGTACTTC. This encodes CASSSNGVTQYF.

This clonotype has a count of ten or more. J is TRBJ1-1 and V is TRBV29-1; D uncertain. V was shortened by 4 bases and J by 3 bases, with 12 bases between the two germline ends. This CDR3 is built from 13 residues. CDR1 is SQVTM and CDR2 is ANQGSEA in the germline V gene. Here the CDR3 DNA reads TGCAGCGTTGTACCCTTTGGGGACACTGAAGCTTTCTTT. It specifies CSVVPFGDTEAFF.

This clonotype was counted a few times. This chain connects TRBV15 to TRBJ2-5; no reliable D call. Germline values: CDR1 LNHNV, CDR2 YYDKDF (reference sequence). The CDR3 runs 18 residues. V dropped 0 bases and J dropped 2 bases, with 19 bases sitting between them. CDR3 in amino acids: CATSRDYGISTQQETQYF. In nucleotides, the CDR3 is TGTGCCACCAGCAGAGATTACGGCATTTCAACACAGCAAGAGACCCAGTACTTC.

This clonotype has at least ten counts. The chain recombines TRBV12-3 or TRBV12-4 with TRBJ1-1; D not certain. The CDR3 contains 13 residues. Trimming left V 5 bases short and J 1 base short, with 8 bases between. The CDR3 spells CASSTQPNTEAFF. CDR3 coding DNA: TGTGCCAGCAGTACTCAGCCGAACACTGAAGCTTTCTTT.

This clonotype occurred many times. This rearrangement joins TRBV5-1 to TRBJ2-3; 8 nucleotides match TRBD1. The CDR3 totals 16 residues. The V gene end was trimmed by 4 bases and the J gene end by 3 bases; junction bases not matched to a gene: 10. Germline V gene data show CDR1 as SGHRS and CDR2 as YFSETQ. This chain's CDR3 is CASSGGRTGITDTQYF. The CDR3 coding sequence is TGCGCCAGCAGCGGGGGCCGGACAGGGATAACAGATACGCAGTATTTT.

This clonotype showed up many times. This chain links TRBV11-2 with TRBJ1-2, with 8 positions matching TRBD1. The V gene's germline CDR1 is SGHAT and CDR2 FQNNGV. The CDR3 spans 18 residues. Germline trimming cut 5 bases from V and 2 bases from J; bases unmatched to any gene: 16. The DNA of the CDR3 is TGTGCCAGCAGCCCCGGGGTCAGGGGGCCCGATTTGAACTATGGCTACACCTTC. It codes for CASSPGVRGPDLNYGYTF.

The table lists this clonotype with many counts. This rearrangement joins TRBV7-3 to TRBJ2-3; a possible D gene is TRBD2 (6 bases). CDR1 and CDR2 from the germline V gene are SGHTA and FQGTGA. Trimming cost V 2 bases and J 2 bases, with 11 bases left between them. The length of the CDR3 is 15 residues. CDR3 sequence reads: CASSLFGGTTDTQYF. The CDR3 DNA is TGTGCCAGCAGCTTATTCGGGGGAACCACAGATACGCAGTATTTT. The full variable domain, its missing parts supplied by reference TRBV7-3 and TRBJ2-3, is GAGVSQTPSNKVTEKGKYVELRCDPISGHTALYWYRQSLGQGPEFLIYFQGTGAADDSGLPNDRFFAVRPEGSVSTLKIQRTERGDSAVYLCASSLFGGTTDTQYFGPGTRLTVL.

This clonotype has just a few counts. The CDR3 spells CASRTTGGRDNEQFF. The CDR3 region has the DNA TGTGCCAGCAGAACCACAGGGGGCCGGGACAATGAGCAGTTCTTC. The chain carries TRBV12-3 or TRBV12-4 and TRBJ2-1; 9 bases match TRBD1. The CDR3 contains 15 residues. Germline trimming cut 6 bases from V and 5 bases from J; bases unmatched to any gene: 8.